This TCR beta chain was captured in a study of T cells in Graves' hyperthyroidism and ophthalmopathy. It was uncontrolled infection, other autoimmune disease, pregnancy or lactation that excluded patients. Findings and limits, study-wide: Blood also contained most expanded thyroid clonotypes above 0.001.

V was clipped by 10 bases and J by 8 bases; unmatched bases: 9. The germline V gene encodes CDR1 SNHLY and CDR2 FYNNEI. This CDR3 spans 12 amino acids. In regard to this clonotype: What it binds is not known. A much larger clone differs from this one at a single base, so this may be a read error.

There were TCR beta CDR3 regions amplified from RNA transcripts. The TCR CDR3 was amplified in a first-round RT-PCR using the HTBI primer set. TCRdb independently ran MiXCR on the multiplex PCR reads; one entry per CDR3 protein. Found here are 500,000 to 600,000 distinct CDR3 sequences, around 17% of them singletons; the top ten hold about 17%. Sequencing was carried out using blood. This sequence joins TRBV2 and TRBJ1-2; 8 positions match TRBD1. The sequence was collected from a woman aged 18-29 years with Graves' hyperthyroidism. The CDR3 region is CAITDRVGGYTF. As DNA, the CDR3 is TGTGCCATCACGGACAGGGTCGGCGGCTACACCTTC.